Listed below are T cell receptor beta chains from one sample, sequenced in a study of blood T cell repertoires in COVID-19. Here immunoSEQ multiplex PCR was the method, and the copy in TCRdb shows in-frame clones only, minus some. The sample lists around 70,000 clones, 65% to 85% occurring once. Specimen: peripheral blood. These receptors were taken from an elderly woman with active or convalescent COVID-19. Each CDR3 is given with its conserved first and last residue. D genes are given only for firm matches. Clone size is shown for a subset of rows, as once, few, many or a class of expanded clone.

V	J	size	D	CDR3	DNA
TRBV21-1	TRBJ1-5	NA	NA	CASSPTGLQQPQHF	TGTGCCAGCAGCCCTACAGGGTTACAGCAGCCCCAGCATTTT
TRBV21-1	TRBJ2-7	NA	NA	CASPPLDTSGLYEQYF	TGTGCCAGCCCTCCTCTTGATACTAGCGGTCTCTACGAGCAGTACTTC
TRBV7-9	TRBJ1-1	NA	TRBD1	CASSLVGQVNTEAFF	TGTGCCAGCAGCTTAGTGGGACAGGTGAACACTGAAGCTTTCTTT
TRBV7-9	TRBJ1-5	once	TRBD1	CASSSQGDQPQHF	TGTGCCAGCAGCTCCCAGGGGGATCAGCCCCAGCATTTT
TRBV9	TRBJ2-5	once	TRBD2	CASSSLAGGPQETQYF	TGTGCCAGCAGTTCCCTAGCGGGGGGGCCCCAAGAGACCCAGTACTTC
TRBV7-3	TRBJ2-3	NA	TRBD2	CASSPTSGGWDTQYF	TGTGCCAGCAGCCCGACTAGCGGGGGGTGGGATACGCAGTATTTT
TRBV28	TRBJ1-3	NA	NA	CASSLSSPLFSGNTIYF	TGTGCCAGCAGTTTATCTTCCCCACTGTTCTCTGGAAACACCATATATTTT
TRBV12-3/TRBV12-4	TRBJ1-6	NA	NA	CASSTGLSPLHF	TGTGCCAGCAGCACCGGACTGTCACCCCTCCACTTT
TRBV30	TRBJ2-1	NA	TRBD2	CAWAGSGAAQAYNEQFF	TGTGCCTGGGCTGGTAGCGGGGCCGCTCAAGCCTACAATGAGCAGTTCTTC
TRBV7-8	TRBJ2-7	NA	TRBD2	CASSLAASGRAGEQYF	TGTGCCAGCAGCTTAGCTGCTAGCGGGAGGGCCGGCGAGCAGTACTTC
TRBV6-6	TRBJ1-5	NA	TRBD1	CASRPGQGGIQPQHF	TGTGCCAGCAGACCAGGACAGGGTGGGATTCAGCCCCAGCATTTT
TRBV21-1	TRBJ1-5	NA	NA	CATRGPWDNQPQHF	TGTGCCACCCGGGGTCCCTGGGACAATCAGCCCCAGCATTTT
TRBV7-3	TRBJ2-7	NA	NA	CASSPRGYSYEQYF	TGTGCCAGCAGCCCCCGAGGGTACTCCTACGAGCAGTACTTC
TRBV2	TRBJ2-5	NA	TRBD1	CASRRGQGAFQETQYF	TGTGCCAGCAGACGCGGACAGGGGGCGTTCCAAGAGACCCAGTACTTC
TRBV6-5	TRBJ1-6	NA	TRBD1	CASSSGQGPSPLHF	TGTGCCAGCAGTTCCGGACAGGGGCCTTCACCCCTCCACTTT
TRBV28	TRBJ2-7	NA	TRBD2	CASTTNWRGFYEQYF	TGTGCCAGCACTACAAATTGGCGGGGGTTTTACGAGCAGTACTTC
TRBV4-1	TRBJ1-5	once	TRBD1	CASSQDTGGLISNQPQHF	TGCGCCAGCAGCCAAGACACAGGGGGGTTAATCAGCAATCAGCCCCAGCATTTT
TRBV12-3/TRBV12-4	TRBJ1-1	NA	NA	CASSLAEYTEAFF	TGTGCCAGCAGCCTAGCGGAATACACTGAAGCTTTCTTT
TRBV10-3	TRBJ2-7	few	TRBD2	CAIRGSGTSGSPYEQYF	TGTGCCATCAGAGGCTCCGGGACTAGCGGGAGCCCCTACGAGCAGTACTTC
TRBV12-3/TRBV12-4	TRBJ2-1	NA	TRBD1	CATGTGTNEQFF	TGTGCCACCGGGACAGGAACCAATGAGCAGTTCTTC
TRBV7-2	TRBJ2-5	NA	NA	CASSFSSGGETQYF	TGTGCCAGCAGCTTTTCGTCCGGAGGCGAGACCCAGTACTTC
TRBV5-1	TRBJ2-7	NA	TRBD1	CASSPTGTGSYEQYF	TGCGCCAGCAGCCCGACCGGGACAGGGTCGTACGAGCAGTACTTC
TRBV27	TRBJ2-1	NA	TRBD1	CASSFDRVTVNEQFF	TGTGCCAGCAGTTTTGACAGGGTGACCGTCAATGAGCAGTTCTTC
TRBV7-2	TRBJ2-6	once	NA	CASSLAPFSGANVLTF	TGTGCCAGCAGCTTAGCTCCCTTCTCTGGGGCCAACGTCCTGACTTTC
TRBV5-1	TRBJ2-3	NA	NA	CASSLGGSPDTQYF	TGCGCCAGCAGCTTGGGAGGTAGTCCAGATACGCAGTATTTT
TRBV29-1	TRBJ1-1	few	NA	CSAATASEAFF	TGCAGCGCAGCGACAGCGTCCGAAGCTTTCTTT
TRBV24-1	TRBJ2-2	NA	TRBD2	CATSDLSGGGTGELFF	TGTGCCACCAGTGATTTGAGCGGGGGGGGAACCGGGGAGCTGTTTTTT
TRBV7-9	TRBJ1-1	NA	TRBD1	CASSSTGGTTEAFF	TGTGCCAGCAGCTCTACAGGGGGGACCACTGAAGCTTTCTTT